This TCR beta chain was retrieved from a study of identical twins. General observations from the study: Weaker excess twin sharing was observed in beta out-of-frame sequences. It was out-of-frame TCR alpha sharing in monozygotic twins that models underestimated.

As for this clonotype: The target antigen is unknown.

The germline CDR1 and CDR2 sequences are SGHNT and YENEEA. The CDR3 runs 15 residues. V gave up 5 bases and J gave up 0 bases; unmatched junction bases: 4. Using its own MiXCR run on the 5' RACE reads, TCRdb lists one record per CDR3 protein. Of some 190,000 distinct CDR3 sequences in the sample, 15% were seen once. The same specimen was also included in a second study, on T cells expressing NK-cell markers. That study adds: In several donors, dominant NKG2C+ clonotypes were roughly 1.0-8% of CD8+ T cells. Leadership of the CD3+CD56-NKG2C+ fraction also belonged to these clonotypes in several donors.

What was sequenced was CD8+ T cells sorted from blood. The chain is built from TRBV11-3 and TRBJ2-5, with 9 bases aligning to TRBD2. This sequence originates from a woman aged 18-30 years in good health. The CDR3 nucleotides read TGTGCCAGCAGCCCTCGACTAGCGGACCAAGAGACCCAGTACTTC. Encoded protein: CASSPRLADQETQYF.